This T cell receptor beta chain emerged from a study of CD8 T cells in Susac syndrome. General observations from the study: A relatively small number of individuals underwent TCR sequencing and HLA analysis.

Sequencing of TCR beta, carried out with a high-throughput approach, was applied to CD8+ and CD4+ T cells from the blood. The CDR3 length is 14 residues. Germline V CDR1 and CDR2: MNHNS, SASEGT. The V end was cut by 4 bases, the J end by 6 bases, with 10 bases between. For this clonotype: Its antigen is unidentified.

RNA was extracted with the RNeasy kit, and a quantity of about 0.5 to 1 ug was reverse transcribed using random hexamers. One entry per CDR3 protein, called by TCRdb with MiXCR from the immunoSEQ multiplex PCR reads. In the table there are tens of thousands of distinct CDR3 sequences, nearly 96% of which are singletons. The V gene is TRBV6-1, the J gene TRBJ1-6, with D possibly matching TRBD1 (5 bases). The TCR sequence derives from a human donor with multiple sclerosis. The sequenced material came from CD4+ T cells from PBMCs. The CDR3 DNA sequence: TGTGCCAGCAGTGGAACAGGACTTAATTCACCCCTCCACTTT. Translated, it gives CASSGTGLNSPLHF.